This TCR beta chain derives from a study of T cell clusters in autoimmune cytopenias. Whole-study results and caveats: Comparing secondary cytopenia with chronic lymphocytic leukemia showed no cluster-lack signature, apparently masked by lymphoma repertoire. TRB repertoire shifts in secondary cytopenia and chronic lymphocytic leukemia mostly reflected lymphoma, not autoimmunity.

TRB was amplified from 250 ng of peripheral blood genomic DNA per sample. With respect to this clonotype: Its antigen is currently unknown.

Multiplex touch-down PCR amplified TRB using TRB-A and TRB-B pools in one tube. Reprocessing the multiplex PCR reads, TCRdb reports a single entry for every CDR3 protein and omits DNA. In total, the table holds about 5,000 distinct CDR3 sequences. CDR3 length: 13 residues. CDR1 is DFQATT, CDR2 SNEGSKA, per germline (reference sequence). Another study also made use of these data, one on T cell repertoires in aging, cancer and after chemotherapy. This second report adds: Untreated cancer patients had significantly lower blood TCR diversity than age-matched healthy donors.

The TCR originated in a human donor in good health. The sequenced sample consisted of peripheral blood. The rearrangement joins TRBV20-1 to TRBJ1-5. CDR3 amino acids: CSASIAVHQPQHF.